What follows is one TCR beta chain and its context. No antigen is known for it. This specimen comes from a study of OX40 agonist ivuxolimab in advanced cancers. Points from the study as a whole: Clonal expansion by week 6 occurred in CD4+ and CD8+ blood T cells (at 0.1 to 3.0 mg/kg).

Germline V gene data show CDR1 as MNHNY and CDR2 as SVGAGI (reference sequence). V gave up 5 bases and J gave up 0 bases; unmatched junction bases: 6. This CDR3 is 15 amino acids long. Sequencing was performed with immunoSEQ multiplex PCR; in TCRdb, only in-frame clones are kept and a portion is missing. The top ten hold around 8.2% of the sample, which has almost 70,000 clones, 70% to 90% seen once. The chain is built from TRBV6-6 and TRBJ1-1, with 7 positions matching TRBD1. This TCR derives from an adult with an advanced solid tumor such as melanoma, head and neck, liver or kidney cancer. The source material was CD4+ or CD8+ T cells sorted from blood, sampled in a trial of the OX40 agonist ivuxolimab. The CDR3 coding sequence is TGTGCCAGCAGTGTTCCAGGGGGAATGAACACTGAAGCTTTCTTT. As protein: CASSVPGGMNTEAFF.